Each of the 14 T cell receptor beta chains below was sequenced from the same sample in a study of blood T cell repertoires in COVID-19. Using immunoSEQ multiplex PCR, the repertoire was profiled, and TCRdb retains in-frame clones only, with some absent. The sample gives about 220,000 clones, more than 75% of which show up once; less than 6% is in the top ten. Sequenced: peripheral blood. These receptors originate from a woman aged 65 to 85 with COVID-19, enrolled during active disease.

V and J are TRBV29-1 and TRBJ1-2, with a weak D call TRBD1 (6 bases). The germline V and J ends were trimmed by 6 bases and 2 bases, with 10 bases remaining between them. CDR3 length equals 12 residues. Germline V gene data show CDR1 as SQVTM and CDR2 as ANQGSEA. The CDR3 nucleotides are TGCAGCGTAGGAGACAGGAACTATGGCTACACCTTC. Encoded protein: CSVGDRNYGYTF.

This chain connects TRBV14 to TRBJ2-7, with 12 positions matching TRBD2. This CDR3 is built from 16 residues. CDR1 is SGHDN and CDR2 is FVKESK in the germline V gene. J lost 2 bases, V lost 0 bases, and 2 bases had no gene match. The DNA of the CDR3 is TGTGCCAGCAGCCAAGAACTAGCGGGGGGAGCCTACGAGCAGTACTTC. Translating gives CASSQELAGGAYEQYF.

J is TRBJ2-1 and V is TRBV4-3; TRBD2 matches at 9 bases. V was pared by 0 bases and J by 0 bases, with 9 bases of the junction left unmatched. From germline, CDR1 is LGHNA and CDR2 YSLEER. The CDR3 contains 19 residues. The CDR3 reads CASSQDFGLARSSYNEQFF. The DNA for the CDR3 is TGCGCCAGCAGCCAAGACTTCGGACTAGCGAGAAGCTCCTACAATGAGCAGTTCTTC.

The CDR3 protein is CASSPGGRGEYQPQHF. DNA of the CDR3: TGTGCCAGCAGCCCAGGAGGGCGAGGGGAATACCAGCCCCAGCATTTT. The J gene is TRBJ1-5, the V gene TRBV3-1 (or the pseudogene TRBV3-2); D possibly corresponds to TRBD1 (5 bases). Germline values: CDR1 LGHDT, CDR2 YNNKEL (reference sequence). This CDR3 region has 16 residues. V dropped 4 bases and J dropped 7 bases, with 20 bases sitting between them.

Regarding this clone: The junction and the germline gene differ at one end; a read error may be behind it. The chain is built from TRBV5-4 and TRBJ2-1; D ambiguous. Germline CDR1 SGHNT, CDR2 YYREEE (reference sequence). This CDR3 is 13 amino acids long. CDR3 bases: TGTGCCAGCAGCTTGGAATCCTCCAATGAGCAGTTCTTC. It specifies CASSLESSNEQFF.

The chain carries TRBV9 and TRBJ2-3, with 13 bases matching TRBD2. The CDR3 loop spans 16 amino acids. The germline CDR1 and CDR2 sequences are SGDLS and YYNGEE. Trimming cost V 3 bases and J 6 bases; bases outside gene matches: 7. CDR3 bases: TGTGCCAGCAGCGGGAGAGGACTAGCGGGAGTGGATACGCAGTATTTT. Encoded protein: CASSGRGLAGVDTQYF.

The gene calls are TRBV5-1 and TRBJ1-1, with a possible D match to TRBD1 (5 bases). The germline V gene has CDR1 SGHRS and CDR2 YFSETQ. V was shortened by 2 bases and J by 1 base, with 9 bases between the two germline ends. The CDR3 extends over 14 amino acids. CDR3 coding DNA: TGCGCCAGCAGCTTATATACAGGGAACACTGAAGCTTTCTTT. Translating it yields CASSLYTGNTEAFF.

CDR3 residues: CASSLGGGILADYEQYF. The DNA of the CDR3 is TGTGCCAGCAGCCTCGGGGGGGGAATACTGGCGGACTACGAGCAGTACTTC. The chain carries TRBV4-2 and TRBJ2-7; TRBD2 aligns across 8 bases. There are 17 residues in the CDR3. Per the germline V gene, CDR1 is LGHNA and CDR2 is YNFKEQ. V dropped 4 bases and J dropped 3; count of bases not matched to a gene: 14.

Only one count was recorded for this clone. V usage is TRBV5-6 and J usage is TRBJ1-3, with TRBD1 matching over 8 bases. The V gene end was trimmed by 1 base and the J gene end by 4 bases; junction bases not matched to a gene: 4. The germline gives CDR1 SGHDT, CDR2 YYEEEE. This CDR3 contains 15 residues. The CDR3 loop is CASSLIRGLGNTIYF. The CDR3 DNA sequence: TGTGCCAGCAGCTTGATCAGGGGGCTCGGAAACACCATATATTTT.

V and J are TRBV11-2 and TRBJ2-6; 7 positions agree with TRBD1. This CDR3 is built from 15 residues. Germline lookup yields CDR1 SGHAT and CDR2 FQNNGV. V gave up 5 bases and J gave up 4 bases; unmatched junction bases: 5. The CDR3: CASSNDRAGANVLTF. The CDR3 bases are TGTGCCAGCAGCAACGACAGGGCCGGGGCCAACGTCCTGACTTTC.

CDR3 protein: CASSFEVEQYF. For the CDR3, the DNA is TGTGCCAGCAGTTTTGAGGTCGAGCAGTACTTC. The chain carries TRBV28 and TRBJ2-7; D call uncertain. Germline-derived CDR1 and CDR2 are MDHEN and SYDVKM. The CDR3 consists of 11 residues. V was cut by 3 bases and J by 6 bases, with 6 bases left in between.

V gene TRBV9 combines with J gene TRBJ2-5; D is unclear. CDR3 length: 15 residues. The germline V gene encodes CDR1 SGDLS and CDR2 YYNGEE. Trimming removed 0 bases at V and 2 bases at J, with 11 bases between. The CDR3 nucleotides read TGTGCCAGCAGCGTAGCCGGTCGAAAACAAGAGACCCAGTACTTC. Its translation is CASSVAGRKQETQYF.

The chain couples TRBV29-1 to TRBJ1-4; possible D gene TRBD1, 5 bases. V lost 0 bases to trimming and J lost 7 bases, with 6 bases between them. Germline V CDR1 and CDR2: SQVTM, ANQGSEA. CDR3 size: 12 residues. The CDR3 sequence: CSVEDQGEKLFF. The DNA of the CDR3 is TGCAGCGTTGAAGATCAGGGTGAAAAACTGTTTTTT.

This clone was recorded a few times. V gene TRBV29-1 combines with J gene TRBJ1-4; 9 positions agree with TRBD1. Germline loops: CDR1 SQVTM, CDR2 ANQGSEA. There are 14 residues in the CDR3. Losses at the gene ends were 7 bases for V and 8 bases for J; bases not matched to a gene: 11. The CDR3 nucleotides read TGCAGCGGACTTAGTCCGGGACAGGGAGAAAAACTGTTTTTT. Translated, it gives CSGLSPGQGEKLFF.